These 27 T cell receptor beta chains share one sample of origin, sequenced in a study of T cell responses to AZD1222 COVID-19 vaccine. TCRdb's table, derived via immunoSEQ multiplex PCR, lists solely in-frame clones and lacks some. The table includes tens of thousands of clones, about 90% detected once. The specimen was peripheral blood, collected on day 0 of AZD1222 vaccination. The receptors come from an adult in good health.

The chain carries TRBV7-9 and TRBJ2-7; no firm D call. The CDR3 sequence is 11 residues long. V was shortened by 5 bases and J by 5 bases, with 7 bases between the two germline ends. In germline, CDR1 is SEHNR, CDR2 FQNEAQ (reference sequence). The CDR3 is CASSLVNEQYF. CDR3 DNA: TGTGCCAGCAGCCTAGTAAACGAGCAGTACTTC.

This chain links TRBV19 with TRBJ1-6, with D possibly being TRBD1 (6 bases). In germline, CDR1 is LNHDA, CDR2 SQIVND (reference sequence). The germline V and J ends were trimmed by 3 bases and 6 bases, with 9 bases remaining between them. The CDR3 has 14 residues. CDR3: CASSIARGNSPLHF. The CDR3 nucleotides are TGTGCCAGTAGTATCGCCAGGGGTAATTCACCCCTCCACTTT.

The CDR3 reads CASNRLAGGQETQYF. The DNA for the CDR3 is TGTGCCAGCAATCGACTAGCGGGGGGGCAGGAGACCCAGTACTTC. V and J are TRBV2 and TRBJ2-5, with 14 bases lining up with TRBD2. Germline lookup yields CDR1 SNHLY and CDR2 FYNNEI. The CDR3 totals 15 residues. V lost 7 bases, J lost 5 bases, and 6 bases stayed unmatched.

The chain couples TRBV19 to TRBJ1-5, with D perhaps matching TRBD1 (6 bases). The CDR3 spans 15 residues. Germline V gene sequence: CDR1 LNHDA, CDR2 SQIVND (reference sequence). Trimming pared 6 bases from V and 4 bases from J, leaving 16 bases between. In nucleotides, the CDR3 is TGTGCCAGTAGGCTGCTGGACAGAGAAAATCAGCCCCAGCATTTT. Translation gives CASRLLDRENQPQHF.

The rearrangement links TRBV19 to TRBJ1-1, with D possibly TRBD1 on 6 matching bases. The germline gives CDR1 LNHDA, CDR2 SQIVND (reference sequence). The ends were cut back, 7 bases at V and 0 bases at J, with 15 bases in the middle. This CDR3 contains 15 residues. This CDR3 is CASKQGRAVNTEAFF. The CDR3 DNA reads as TGTGCCAGTAAACAGGGAAGGGCGGTGAACACTGAAGCTTTCTTT.

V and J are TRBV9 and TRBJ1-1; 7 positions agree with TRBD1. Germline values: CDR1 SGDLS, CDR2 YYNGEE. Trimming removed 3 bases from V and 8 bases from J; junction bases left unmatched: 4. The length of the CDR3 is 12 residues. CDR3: CASSETTGEAFF. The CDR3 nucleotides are TGTGCCAGCAGCGAGACGACAGGGGAAGCTTTCTTT.

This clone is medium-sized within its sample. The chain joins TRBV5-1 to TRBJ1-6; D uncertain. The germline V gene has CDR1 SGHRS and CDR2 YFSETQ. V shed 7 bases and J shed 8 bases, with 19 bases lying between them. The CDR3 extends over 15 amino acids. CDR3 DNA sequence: TGCGCCAGCTCCTACGGGAGTTATAGTGATTCACCCCTCCACTTT. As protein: CASSYGSYSDSPLHF.

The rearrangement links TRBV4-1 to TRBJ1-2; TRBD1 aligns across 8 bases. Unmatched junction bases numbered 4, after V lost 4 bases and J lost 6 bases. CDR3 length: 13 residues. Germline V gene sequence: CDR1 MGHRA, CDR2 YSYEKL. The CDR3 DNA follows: TGCGCCAGCAGCCCCCCGACAGGGGATGGCTACACCTTC. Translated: CASSPPTGDGYTF.

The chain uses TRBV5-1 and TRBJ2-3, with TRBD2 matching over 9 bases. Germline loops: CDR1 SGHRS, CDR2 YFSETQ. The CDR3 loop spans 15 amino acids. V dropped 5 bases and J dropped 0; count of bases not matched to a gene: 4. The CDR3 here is CASRVLAGSTDTQYF. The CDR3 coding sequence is TGCGCCAGCAGGGTTCTAGCGGGGAGCACAGATACGCAGTATTTT.

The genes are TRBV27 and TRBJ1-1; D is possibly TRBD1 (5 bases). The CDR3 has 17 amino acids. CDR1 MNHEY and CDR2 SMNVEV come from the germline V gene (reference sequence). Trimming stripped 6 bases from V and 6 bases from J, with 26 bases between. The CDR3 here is CASSPNGHQDSGAEAFF. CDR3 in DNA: TGTGCCAGCAGCCCCAACGGACACCAAGACTCGGGGGCTGAAGCTTTCTTT.

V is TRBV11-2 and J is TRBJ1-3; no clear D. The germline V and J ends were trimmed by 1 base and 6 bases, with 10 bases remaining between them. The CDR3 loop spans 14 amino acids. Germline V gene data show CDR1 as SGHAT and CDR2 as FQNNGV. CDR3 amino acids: CASSLADWANTIYF. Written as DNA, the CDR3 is TGTGCCAGCAGCTTAGCGGATTGGGCAAACACCATATATTTT.

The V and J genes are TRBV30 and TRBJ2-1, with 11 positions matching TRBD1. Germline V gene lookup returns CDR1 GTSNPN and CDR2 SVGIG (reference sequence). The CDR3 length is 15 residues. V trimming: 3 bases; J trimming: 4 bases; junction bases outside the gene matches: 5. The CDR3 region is CAWSDGQGAYNEQFF. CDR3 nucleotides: TGTGCCTGGAGCGACGGACAGGGGGCTTACAATGAGCAGTTCTTC.

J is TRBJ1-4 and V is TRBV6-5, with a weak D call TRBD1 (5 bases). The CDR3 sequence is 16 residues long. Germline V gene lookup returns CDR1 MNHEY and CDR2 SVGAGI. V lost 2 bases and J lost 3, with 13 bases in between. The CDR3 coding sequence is TGTGCCAGCAGTTACGGTGGGGGGTTGGCTAATGAAAAACTGTTTTTT. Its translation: CASSYGGGLANEKLFF.

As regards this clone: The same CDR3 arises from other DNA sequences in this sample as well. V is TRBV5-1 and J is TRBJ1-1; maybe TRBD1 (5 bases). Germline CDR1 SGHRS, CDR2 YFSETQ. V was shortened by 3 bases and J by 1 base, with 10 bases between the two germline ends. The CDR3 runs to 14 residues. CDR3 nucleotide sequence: TGCGCCAGCAGCTCTGGGACTGGGAACACTGAAGCTTTCTTT. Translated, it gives CASSSGTGNTEAFF.

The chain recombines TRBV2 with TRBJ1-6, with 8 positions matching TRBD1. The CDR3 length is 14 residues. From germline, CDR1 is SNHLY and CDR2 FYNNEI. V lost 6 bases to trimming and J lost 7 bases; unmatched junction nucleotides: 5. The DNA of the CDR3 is TGTGCCAGCAGAGGACAGGGACAGAATTCACCCCTCCACTTT. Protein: CASRGQGQNSPLHF.

Here the CDR3 reads CASSYSNRDPASPLHF. The CDR3 DNA follows: TGTGCCAGCAGTTACTCGAACCGGGATCCGGCATCACCCCTCCACTTT. The chain is built from TRBV6-5 and TRBJ1-6, with D hard to call. Germline loops: CDR1 MNHEY, CDR2 SVGAGI. CDR3 length: 16 amino acids. The V gene lost 0 bases and the J gene lost 10 bases, with 16 bases spanning the gap.

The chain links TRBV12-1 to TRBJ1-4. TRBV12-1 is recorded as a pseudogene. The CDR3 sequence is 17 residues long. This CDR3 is CASSADPQISTNEKLFF. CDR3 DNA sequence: TGTGCCAGCAGCGCGGACCCACAGATATCAACTAATGAAAAACTGTTTTTT.

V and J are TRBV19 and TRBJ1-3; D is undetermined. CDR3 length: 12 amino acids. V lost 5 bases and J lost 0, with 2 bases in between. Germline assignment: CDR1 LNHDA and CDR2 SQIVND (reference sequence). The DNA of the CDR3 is TGTGCCAGTAGTCCCTCTGGAAACACCATATATTTT. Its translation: CASSPSGNTIYF.

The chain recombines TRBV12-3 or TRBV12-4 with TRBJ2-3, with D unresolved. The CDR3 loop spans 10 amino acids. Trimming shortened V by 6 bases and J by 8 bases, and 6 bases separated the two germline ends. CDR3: CASSQSTQYF. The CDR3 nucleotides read TGTGCCAGCAGCCAAAGTACGCAGTATTTT.

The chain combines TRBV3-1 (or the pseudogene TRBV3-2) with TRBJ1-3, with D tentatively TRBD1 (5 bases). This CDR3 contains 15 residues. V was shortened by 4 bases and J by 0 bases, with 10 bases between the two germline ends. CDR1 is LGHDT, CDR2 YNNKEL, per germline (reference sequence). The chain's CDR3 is CASSPTVFSGNTIYF. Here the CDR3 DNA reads TGTGCCAGCAGCCCGACAGTCTTCTCTGGAAACACCATATATTTT.

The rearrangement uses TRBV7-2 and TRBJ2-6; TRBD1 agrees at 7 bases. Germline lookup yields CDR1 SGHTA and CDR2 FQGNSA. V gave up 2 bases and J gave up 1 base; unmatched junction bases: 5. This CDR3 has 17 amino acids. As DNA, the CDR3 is TGTGCCAGCAGCTTAACAGGGGCGCCATCTGGGGCCAACGTCCTGACTTTC. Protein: CASSLTGAPSGANVLTF.

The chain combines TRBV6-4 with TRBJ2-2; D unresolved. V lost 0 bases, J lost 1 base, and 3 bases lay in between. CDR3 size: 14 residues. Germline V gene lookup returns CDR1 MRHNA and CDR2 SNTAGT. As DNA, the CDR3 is TGTGCCAGCAGTGACTCTCGGAACACCGGGGAGCTGTTTTTT. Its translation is CASSDSRNTGELFF.

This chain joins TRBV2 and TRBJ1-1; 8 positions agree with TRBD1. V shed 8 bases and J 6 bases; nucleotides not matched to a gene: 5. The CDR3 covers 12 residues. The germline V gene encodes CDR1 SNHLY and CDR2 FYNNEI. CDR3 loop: CASVAQGAEAFF. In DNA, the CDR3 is TGTGCCAGCGTCGCACAGGGGGCTGAAGCTTTCTTT.

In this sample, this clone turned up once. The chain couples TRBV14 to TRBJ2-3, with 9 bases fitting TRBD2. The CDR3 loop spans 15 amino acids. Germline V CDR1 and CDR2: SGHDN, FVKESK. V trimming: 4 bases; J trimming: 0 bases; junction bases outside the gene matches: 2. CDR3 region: CASSLRGGSTDTQYF. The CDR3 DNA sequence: TGTGCCAGCAGCCTGCGGGGGGGCAGCACAGATACGCAGTATTTT.

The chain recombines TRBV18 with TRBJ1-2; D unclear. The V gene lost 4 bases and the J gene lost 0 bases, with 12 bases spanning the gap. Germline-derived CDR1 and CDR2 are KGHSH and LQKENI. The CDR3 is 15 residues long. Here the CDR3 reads CASSRYQLTNYGYTF. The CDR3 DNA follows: TGTGCCAGCTCACGTTATCAACTGACTAACTATGGCTACACCTTC.

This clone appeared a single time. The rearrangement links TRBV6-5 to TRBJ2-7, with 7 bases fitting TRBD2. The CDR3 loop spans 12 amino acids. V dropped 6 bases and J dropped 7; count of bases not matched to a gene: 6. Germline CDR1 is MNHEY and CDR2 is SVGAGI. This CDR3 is CASRGGTREQYF. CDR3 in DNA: TGTGCCAGCAGGGGGGGGACTCGTGAGCAGTACTTC.

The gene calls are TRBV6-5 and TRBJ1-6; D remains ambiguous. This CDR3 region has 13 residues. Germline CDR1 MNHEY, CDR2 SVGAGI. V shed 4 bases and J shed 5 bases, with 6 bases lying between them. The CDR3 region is CASSLGNNSPLHF. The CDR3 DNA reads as TGTGCCAGCAGTTTGGGAAATAATTCACCCCTCCACTTT.